These T cell receptor beta chains were read from a single sample in a study of human T cells and chemical hapten exposure. One entry per CDR3 protein results from TCRdb running MiXCR on the RACE reads. Of about 84,000 distinct CDR3 sequences listed, 10% to 11% were seen once; the top ten hold around 3.8%. The input for sequencing was whole blood, taken in connection with sensitization to the hapten diphenylcyclopropenone (DPC). These receptors came from a woman between 45 and 65 years old with alopecia areata. Some clones in this sample may be carry-over from other donors' samples. Both conserved end residues are part of each CDR3. Each record gives: V gene, J gene, CDR3 protein.

V gene: TRBV19
J gene: TRBJ2-2
CDR3 protein: CASSIEGAGELFF

V gene: TRBV27
J gene: TRBJ2-3
CDR3 protein: CASSPGTSGRADTQYF

V gene: TRBV3-1
J gene: TRBJ2-2
CDR3 protein: CASSQFGGVNTGELFF

V gene: TRBV28
J gene: TRBJ2-3
CDR3 protein: CASSSTRGGTDTQYF

V gene: TRBV9
J gene: TRBJ1-4
CDR3 protein: CASSVGEWAANEKLFF

V gene: TRBV18
J gene: TRBJ1-1
CDR3 protein: CASSPEATGSEAFF

V gene: TRBV28
J gene: TRBJ2-7
CDR3 protein: CASRPSGGPYEQYF

V gene: TRBV7-8
J gene: TRBJ2-1
CDR3 protein: CASSSGTGEKFF

V gene: TRBV6-5
J gene: TRBJ1-6
CDR3 protein: CASSYPNSPLHF

V gene: TRBV29-1
J gene: TRBJ2-7
CDR3 protein: CSVKRSLYEQYF

V gene: TRBV20-1
J gene: TRBJ2-3
CDR3 protein: CSARDRQLSTDTQYF

V gene: TRBV27
J gene: TRBJ1-2
CDR3 protein: CASSFWPRIYGYTF

V gene: TRBV24-1
J gene: TRBJ2-1
CDR3 protein: CATSGGPKTAEQFF

V gene: TRBV6-5
J gene: TRBJ1-3
CDR3 protein: CASSRLKGGISGNTIYF

V gene: TRBV6-5
J gene: TRBJ2-3
CDR3 protein: CASSYRRAPSTDTQYF

V gene: TRBV21-1
J gene: TRBJ2-2
CDR3 protein: CASSKGGGRGTGELFF

V gene: TRBV6-2/TRBV6-3
J gene: TRBJ2-3
CDR3 protein: CASSPVKDTQYF

V gene: TRBV5-4
J gene: TRBJ2-1
CDR3 protein: CASSADLAGGDNEQFF

V gene: TRBV14
J gene: TRBJ2-7
CDR3 protein: CASSHNKGRAEQYF

V gene: TRBV19
J gene: TRBJ2-6
CDR3 protein: CASADGSSGANVLTF

V gene: TRBV7-3
J gene: TRBJ2-7
CDR3 protein: CASSFLRQPRGLALSYEQYF

V gene: TRBV12-3/TRBV12-4
J gene: TRBJ1-5
CDR3 protein: CASSGGLGNQPQHF

V gene: TRBV11-2
J gene: TRBJ2-3
CDR3 protein: CASSFETGVSTDTQYF

V gene: TRBV18
J gene: TRBJ1-2
CDR3 protein: CASSPDSEGYTF

V gene: TRBV4-2
J gene: TRBJ2-1
CDR3 protein: CASSQDSTEYNEQFF

V gene: TRBV7-9
J gene: TRBJ1-1
CDR3 protein: CASSFGVGEAFF

V gene: TRBV20-1
J gene: TRBJ2-7
CDR3 protein: CSARDDTSYEQYF

V gene: TRBV29-1
J gene: TRBJ2-2
CDR3 protein: CSVEGGTLNTGELFF

V gene: TRBV12-3/TRBV12-4
J gene: TRBJ1-1
CDR3 protein: CASSLSSGRSDTEAFF

V gene: TRBV6-2/TRBV6-3
J gene: TRBJ1-2
CDR3 protein: CASRRTGNYGYTF

V gene: TRBV10-3
J gene: TRBJ1-5
CDR3 protein: CAISESGTGNPNQPQHF

V gene: TRBV11-2
J gene: TRBJ2-7
CDR3 protein: CASSRTSVPGGYEQYF

V gene: TRBV27
J gene: TRBJ2-1
CDR3 protein: CASSFTGARGGNEQFF

V gene: TRBV4-2
J gene: TRBJ2-2
CDR3 protein: CASSQRNRGSNTGELFF

V gene: TRBV7-9
J gene: TRBJ2-1
CDR3 protein: CASSPVPWALGASGRKNEQFF

V gene: TRBV13
J gene: TRBJ2-1
CDR3 protein: CASSFGGTGVEQFF